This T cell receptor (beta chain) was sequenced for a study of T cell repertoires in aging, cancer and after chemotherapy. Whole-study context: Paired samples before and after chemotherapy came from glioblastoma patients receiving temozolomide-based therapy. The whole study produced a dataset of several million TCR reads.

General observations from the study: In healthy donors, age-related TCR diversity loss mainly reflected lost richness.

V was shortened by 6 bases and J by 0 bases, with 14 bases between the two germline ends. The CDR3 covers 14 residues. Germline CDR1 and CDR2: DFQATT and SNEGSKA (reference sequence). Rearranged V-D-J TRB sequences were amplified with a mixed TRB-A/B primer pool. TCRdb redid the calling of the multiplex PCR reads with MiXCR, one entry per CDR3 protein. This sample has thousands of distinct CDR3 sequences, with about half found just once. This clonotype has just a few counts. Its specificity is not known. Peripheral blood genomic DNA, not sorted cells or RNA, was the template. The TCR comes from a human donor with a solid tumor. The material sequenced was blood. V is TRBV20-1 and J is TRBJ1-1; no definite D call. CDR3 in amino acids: CSAPDGLMNTEAFF. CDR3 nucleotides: TGCAGTGCCCCGGACGGACTCATGAACACTGAAGCTTTCTTT.